This TCR beta chain stems from a study of post-analysis software for immune sequencing data. Whole-study results and caveats: Significantly lower normalized Chao1 diversity was found in patients with multiple sclerosis relative to controls. Relative to controls, patients had about 5 TRBV segments at higher frequency, with TRBV5-6, TRBV5-1 and TRBV20-1 among these.

Details on this clonotype: Antigen: not known.

Germline assignment: CDR1 KGHDR and CDR2 SFDVKD. Trimming stripped 7 bases from V and 1 base from J, with 19 bases between. The CDR3 loop spans 17 amino acids. Presence of unique molecular identifiers characterized the TCR beta cDNA libraries. MiXCR, run by TCRdb on the PCR reads, gives a single entry per CDR3 protein. The sample shows a few hundred thousand distinct CDR3 sequences, roughly 34% of them seen only once. This TCR derives from a girl between 2 and 17 years old with multiple sclerosis. The gene calls are TRBV24-1 and TRBJ1-5, with D possibly matching TRBD1 (5 bases). Sequencing was performed on blood. The chain's CDR3 is CATRKTQLDKSNQPQHF. The CDR3 DNA sequence: TGTGCCACCAGAAAAACCCAACTGGACAAGAGCAATCAGCCCCAGCATTTT.